This TCR beta chain was sequenced in a study of T cells in Graves' hyperthyroidism and ophthalmopathy. Whole-study findings and limits: Blood shared most expanded thyroid clonotypes above 0.001. Ophthalmopathy cases were set apart from stable hyperthyroidism by a 13 V-J model.

Remarks on this clonotype: Its cognate antigen is unknown.

Regions amplified from RNA transcripts were the TCR beta CDR3 regions. Using the HTBI primer set, a first-round RT-PCR was run on the TCR CDR3. TCRdb reanalysed the multiplex PCR reads using MiXCR and keeps one entry per CDR3 protein. The sample includes 700,000 or so distinct CDR3 sequences, approximately 16% of them seen just once. CDR1 is SGHTA and CDR2 is FQGNSA in the germline V gene. V was trimmed by 2 bases and J by 3 bases, leaving 15 bases between them. The length of the CDR3 is 16 residues. This TCR derives from a man between 18 and 35 years old with Graves' hyperthyroidism. Sequences were obtained from blood. V usage is TRBV7-2 and J usage is TRBJ2-3, with D maybe TRBD1 (5 bases). The CDR3 DNA reads TGTGCCAGCAGCTTAAATGCGGCAGGGTCGACAGATACGCAGTATTTT. Translation: CASSLNAAGSTDTQYF.